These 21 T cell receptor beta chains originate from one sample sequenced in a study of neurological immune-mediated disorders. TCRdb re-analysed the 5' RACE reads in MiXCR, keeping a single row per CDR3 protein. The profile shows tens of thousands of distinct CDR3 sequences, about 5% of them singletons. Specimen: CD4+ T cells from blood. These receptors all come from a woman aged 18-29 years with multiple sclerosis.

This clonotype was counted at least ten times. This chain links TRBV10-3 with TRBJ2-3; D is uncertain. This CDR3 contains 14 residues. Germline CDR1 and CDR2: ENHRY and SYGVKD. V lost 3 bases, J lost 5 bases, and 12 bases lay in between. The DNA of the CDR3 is TGTGCCATCAGTGACCCCCCGCAGAAAGATACGCAGTATTTT. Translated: CAISDPPQKDTQYF.

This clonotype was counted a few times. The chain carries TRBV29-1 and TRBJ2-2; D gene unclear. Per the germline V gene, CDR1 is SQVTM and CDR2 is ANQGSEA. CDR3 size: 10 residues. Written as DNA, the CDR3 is TGCAGGTTGAAGGCCGGGGAGCTGTTTTTT. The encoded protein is CRLKAGELFF.

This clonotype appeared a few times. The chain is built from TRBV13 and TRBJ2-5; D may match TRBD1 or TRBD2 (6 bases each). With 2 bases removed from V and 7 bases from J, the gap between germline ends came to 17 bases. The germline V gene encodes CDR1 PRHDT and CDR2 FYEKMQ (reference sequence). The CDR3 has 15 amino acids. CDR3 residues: CASSLRGTPKRTQYF. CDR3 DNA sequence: TGTGCCAGCAGCTTACGGGGGACACCCAAGAGGACCCAGTACTTC.

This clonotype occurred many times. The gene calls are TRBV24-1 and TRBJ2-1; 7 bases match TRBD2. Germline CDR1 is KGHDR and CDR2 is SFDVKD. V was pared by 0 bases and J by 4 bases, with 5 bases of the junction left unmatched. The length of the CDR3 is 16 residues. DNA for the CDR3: TGTGCCACCAGTGATTTGATGGCTAGCGGTTACAATGAGCAGTTCTTC. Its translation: CATSDLMASGYNEQFF.

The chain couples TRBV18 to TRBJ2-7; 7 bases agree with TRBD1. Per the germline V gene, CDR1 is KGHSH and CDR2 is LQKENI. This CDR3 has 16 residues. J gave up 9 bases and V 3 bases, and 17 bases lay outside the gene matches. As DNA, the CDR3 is TGTGCCAGCTCACCCAATACAGGGGTGTCAGGTGAAGCGCAGTACTTC. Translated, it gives CASSPNTGVSGEAQYF.

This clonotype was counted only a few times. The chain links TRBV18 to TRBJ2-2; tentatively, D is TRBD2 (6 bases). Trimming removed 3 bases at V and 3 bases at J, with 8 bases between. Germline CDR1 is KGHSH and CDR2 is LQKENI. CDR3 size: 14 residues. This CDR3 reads CASSPTRDTGELFF. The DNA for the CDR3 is TGTGCCAGCTCACCGACTAGAGACACCGGGGAGCTGTTTTTT.

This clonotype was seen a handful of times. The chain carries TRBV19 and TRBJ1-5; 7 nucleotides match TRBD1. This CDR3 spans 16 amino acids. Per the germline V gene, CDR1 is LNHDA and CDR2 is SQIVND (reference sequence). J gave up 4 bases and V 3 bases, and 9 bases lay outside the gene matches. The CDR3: CASSIMTGKGNQPQHF. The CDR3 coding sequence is TGTGCCAGTAGTATCATGACAGGGAAGGGGAATCAGCCCCAGCATTTT.

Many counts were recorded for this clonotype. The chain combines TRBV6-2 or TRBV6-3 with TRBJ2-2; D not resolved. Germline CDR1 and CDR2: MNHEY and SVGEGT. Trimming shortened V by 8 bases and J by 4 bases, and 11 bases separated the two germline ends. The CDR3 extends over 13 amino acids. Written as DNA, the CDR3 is TGTGCCAGCCGAGTTTACGGCACCGGGGAGCTGTTTTTT. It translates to CASRVYGTGELFF.

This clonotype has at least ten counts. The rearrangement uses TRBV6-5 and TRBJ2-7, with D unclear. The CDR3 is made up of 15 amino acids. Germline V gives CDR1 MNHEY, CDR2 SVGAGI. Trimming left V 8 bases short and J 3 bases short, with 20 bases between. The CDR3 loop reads CASSTSGNLNYEQYF. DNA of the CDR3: TGTGCCAGCTCCACGTCCGGTAACCTTAACTACGAGCAGTACTTC.

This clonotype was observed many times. Here the CDR3 DNA reads TGCGCCAGCAGCTCTACTAGCGGGGGGGCCGGCCAGGAGCAGTACTTC. It codes for CASSSTSGGAGQEQYF. This chain connects TRBV5-1 to TRBJ2-7, with TRBD2 matching 13 bases. The V gene end was trimmed by 3 bases and the J gene end by 7 bases; junction bases not matched to a gene: 10. Per the germline V gene, CDR1 is SGHRS and CDR2 is YFSETQ. The CDR3 consists of 16 residues. Full variable domain (rest looked up from reference TRBV5-1 and TRBJ2-7): KAGVTQTPRYLIKTRGQQVTLSCSPISGHRSVSWYQQTPGQGLQFLFEYFSETQRNKGNFPGRFSGRQFSNSRSEMNVSTLELGDSALYLCASSSTSGGAGQEQYFGPGTRLTVT.

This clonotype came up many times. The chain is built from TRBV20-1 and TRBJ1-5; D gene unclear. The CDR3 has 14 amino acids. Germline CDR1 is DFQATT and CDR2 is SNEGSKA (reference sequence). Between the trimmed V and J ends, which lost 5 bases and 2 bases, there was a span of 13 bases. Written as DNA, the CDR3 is TGCAGTGCTGTAGGCGGGTTCGGCAATCAGCCCCAGCATTTT. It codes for CSAVGGFGNQPQHF.

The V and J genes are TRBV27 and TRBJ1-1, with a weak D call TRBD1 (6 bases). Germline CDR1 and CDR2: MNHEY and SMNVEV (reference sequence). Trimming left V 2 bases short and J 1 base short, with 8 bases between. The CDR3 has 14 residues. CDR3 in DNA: TGTGCCAGCAGTTTAACAGGGCGGAACACTGAAGCTTTCTTT. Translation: CASSLTGRNTEAFF.

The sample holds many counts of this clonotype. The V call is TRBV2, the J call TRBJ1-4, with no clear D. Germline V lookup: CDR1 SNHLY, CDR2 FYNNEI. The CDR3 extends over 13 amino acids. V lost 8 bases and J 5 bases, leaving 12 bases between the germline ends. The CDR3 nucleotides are TGTGCCAGCGTATGGGGAGACAATGAAAAACTGTTTTTT. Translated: CASVWGDNEKLFF. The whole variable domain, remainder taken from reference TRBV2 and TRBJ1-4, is EPEVTQTPSHQVTQMGQEVILRCVPISNHLYFYWYRQILGQKVEFLVSFYNNEISEKSEIFDDQFSVERPDGSNFTLKIRSTKLEDSAMYFCASVWGDNEKLFFGSGTQLSVL.

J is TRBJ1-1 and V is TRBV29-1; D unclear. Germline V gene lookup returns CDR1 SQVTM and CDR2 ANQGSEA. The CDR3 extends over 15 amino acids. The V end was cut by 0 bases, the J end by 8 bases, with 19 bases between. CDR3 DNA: TGCAGCGTTGAAGAAGGTAGATACCGGGGAGACGAAGCTTTCTTT. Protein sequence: CSVEEGRYRGDEAFF.

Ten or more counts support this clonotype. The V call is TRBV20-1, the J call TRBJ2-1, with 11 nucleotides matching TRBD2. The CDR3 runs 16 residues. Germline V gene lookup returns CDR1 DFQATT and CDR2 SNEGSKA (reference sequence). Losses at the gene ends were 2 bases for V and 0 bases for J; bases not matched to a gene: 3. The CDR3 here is CSARIAGGSSYNEQFF. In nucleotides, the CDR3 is TGCAGTGCTAGAATAGCGGGAGGGAGCTCCTACAATGAGCAGTTCTTC.

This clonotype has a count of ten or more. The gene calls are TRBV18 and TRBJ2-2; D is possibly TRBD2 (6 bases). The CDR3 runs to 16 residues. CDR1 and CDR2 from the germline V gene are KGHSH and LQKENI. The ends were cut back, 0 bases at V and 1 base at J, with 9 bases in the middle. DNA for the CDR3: TGTGCCAGCTCACCACCGTTTAGCGGGAACACCGGGGAGCTGTTTTTT. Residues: CASSPPFSGNTGELFF.

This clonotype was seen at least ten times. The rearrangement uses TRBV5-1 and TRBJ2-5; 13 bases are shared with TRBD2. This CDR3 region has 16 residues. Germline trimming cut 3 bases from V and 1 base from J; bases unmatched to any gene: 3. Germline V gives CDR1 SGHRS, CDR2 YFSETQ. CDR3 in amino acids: CASSSRLAGGQETQYF. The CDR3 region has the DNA TGCGCCAGCAGCTCCAGACTAGCGGGGGGCCAAGAGACCCAGTACTTC.

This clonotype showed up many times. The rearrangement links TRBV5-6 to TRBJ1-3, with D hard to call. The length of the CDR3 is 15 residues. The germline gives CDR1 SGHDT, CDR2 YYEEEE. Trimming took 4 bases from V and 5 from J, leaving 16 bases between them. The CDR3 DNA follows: TGTGCCAGCAGCCCCGGGATGTTCGCACGAAACACCATATATTTT. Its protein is CASSPGMFARNTIYF.

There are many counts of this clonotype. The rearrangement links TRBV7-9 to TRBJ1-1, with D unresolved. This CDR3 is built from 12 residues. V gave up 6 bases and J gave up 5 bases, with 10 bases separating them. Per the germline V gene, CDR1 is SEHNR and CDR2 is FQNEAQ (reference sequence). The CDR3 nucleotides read TGTGCCAGCAGTCTAACGGGAACTGAAGCTTTCTTT. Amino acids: CASSLTGTEAFF.

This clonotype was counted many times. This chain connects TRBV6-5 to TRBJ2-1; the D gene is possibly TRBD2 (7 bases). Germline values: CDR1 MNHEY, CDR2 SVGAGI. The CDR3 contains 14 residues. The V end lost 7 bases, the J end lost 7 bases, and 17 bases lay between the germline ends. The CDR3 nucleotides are TGTGCCAGCAAGCGGAAAGGGGGGGAGAATGAGCAGTTCTTC. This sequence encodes CASKRKGGENEQFF.

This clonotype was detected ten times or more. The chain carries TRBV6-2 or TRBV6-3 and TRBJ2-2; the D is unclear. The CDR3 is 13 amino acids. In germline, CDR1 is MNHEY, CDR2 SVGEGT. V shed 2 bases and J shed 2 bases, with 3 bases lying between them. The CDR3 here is CASSYTNTGELFF. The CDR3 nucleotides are TGTGCCAGCAGTTACACAAACACCGGGGAGCTGTTTTTT.